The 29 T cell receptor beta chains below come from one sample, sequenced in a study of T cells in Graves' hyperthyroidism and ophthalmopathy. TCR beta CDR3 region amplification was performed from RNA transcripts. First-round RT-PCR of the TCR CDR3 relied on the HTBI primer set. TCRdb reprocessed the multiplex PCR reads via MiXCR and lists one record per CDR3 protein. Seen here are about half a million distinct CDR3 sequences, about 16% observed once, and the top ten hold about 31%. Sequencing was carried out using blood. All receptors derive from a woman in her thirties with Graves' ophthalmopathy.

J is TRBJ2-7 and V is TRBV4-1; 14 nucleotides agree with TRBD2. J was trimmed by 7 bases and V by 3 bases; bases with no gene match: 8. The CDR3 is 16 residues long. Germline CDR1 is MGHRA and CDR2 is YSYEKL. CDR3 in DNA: TGCGCCAGCAGCCACCTACCGGGACTAGCGGGAGATGAGCAGTACTTC. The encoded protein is CASSHLPGLAGDEQYF.

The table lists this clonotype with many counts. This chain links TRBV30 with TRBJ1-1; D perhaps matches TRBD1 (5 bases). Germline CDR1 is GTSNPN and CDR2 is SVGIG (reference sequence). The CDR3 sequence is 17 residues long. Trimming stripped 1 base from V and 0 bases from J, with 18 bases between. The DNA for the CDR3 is TGTGCCTGGAGTGCAGGCCCAAGAGGGGTGATGAACACTGAAGCTTTCTTT. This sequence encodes CAWSAGPRGVMNTEAFF. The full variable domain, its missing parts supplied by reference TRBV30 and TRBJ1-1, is SQTIHQWPATLVQPVGSPLSLECTVEGTSNPNLYWYRQAAGRGLQLLFYSVGIGQISSEVPQNLSASRPQDRQFILSSKKLLLSDSGFYLCAWSAGPRGVMNTEAFFGQGTRLTVV.

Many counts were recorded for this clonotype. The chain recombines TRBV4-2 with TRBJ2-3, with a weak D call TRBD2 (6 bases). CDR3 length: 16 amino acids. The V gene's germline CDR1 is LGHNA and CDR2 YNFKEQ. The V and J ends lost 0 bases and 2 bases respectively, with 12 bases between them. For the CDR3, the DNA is TGTGCCAGCAGCCAAGAGGAGGAGGGCGCCACAGATACGCAGTATTTT. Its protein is CASSQEEEGATDTQYF.

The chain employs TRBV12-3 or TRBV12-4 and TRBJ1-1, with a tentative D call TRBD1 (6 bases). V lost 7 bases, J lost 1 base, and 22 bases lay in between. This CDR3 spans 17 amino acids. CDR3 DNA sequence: TGTGCCAGCACCTTAGGGGGGAGGGGTGGGGGGAACACTGAAGCTTTCTTT. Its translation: CASTLGGRGGGNTEAFF.

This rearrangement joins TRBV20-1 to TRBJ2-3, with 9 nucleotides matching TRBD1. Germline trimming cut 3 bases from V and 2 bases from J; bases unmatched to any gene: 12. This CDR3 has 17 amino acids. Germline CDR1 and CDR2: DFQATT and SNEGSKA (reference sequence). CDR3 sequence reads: CSARGTGTGPYTDTQYF. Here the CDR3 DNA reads TGCAGTGCTAGGGGAACCGGGACAGGGCCCTACACAGATACGCAGTATTTT.

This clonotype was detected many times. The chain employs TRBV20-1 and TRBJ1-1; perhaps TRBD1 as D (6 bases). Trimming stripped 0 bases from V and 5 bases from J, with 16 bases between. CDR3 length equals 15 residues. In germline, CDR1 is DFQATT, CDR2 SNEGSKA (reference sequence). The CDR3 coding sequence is TGCAGTGCTAGAGAAGGGGGGGCGGGTTGGACTGAAGCTTTCTTT. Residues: CSAREGGAGWTEAFF.

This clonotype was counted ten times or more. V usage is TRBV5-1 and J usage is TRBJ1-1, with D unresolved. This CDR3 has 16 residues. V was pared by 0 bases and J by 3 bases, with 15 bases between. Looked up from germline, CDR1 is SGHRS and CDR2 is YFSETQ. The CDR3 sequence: CASSLEALQRDTEAFF. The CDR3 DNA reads TGCGCCAGCAGCTTGGAGGCCCTCCAGCGGGACACTGAAGCTTTCTTT.

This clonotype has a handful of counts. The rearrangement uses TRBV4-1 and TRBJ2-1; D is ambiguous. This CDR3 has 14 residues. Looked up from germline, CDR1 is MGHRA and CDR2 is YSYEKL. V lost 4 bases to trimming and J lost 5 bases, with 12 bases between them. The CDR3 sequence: CASSPGRLNNEQFF. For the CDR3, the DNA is TGCGCCAGCAGCCCTGGACGGCTCAACAATGAGCAGTTCTTC.

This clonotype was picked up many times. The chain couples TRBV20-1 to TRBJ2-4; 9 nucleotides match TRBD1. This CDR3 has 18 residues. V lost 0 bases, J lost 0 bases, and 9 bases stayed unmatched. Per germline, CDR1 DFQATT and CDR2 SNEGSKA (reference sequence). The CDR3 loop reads CSARDLEDRGLAKNIQYF. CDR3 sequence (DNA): TGCAGTGCTAGAGATCTGGAGGACAGGGGATTAGCCAAAAACATTCAGTACTTC.

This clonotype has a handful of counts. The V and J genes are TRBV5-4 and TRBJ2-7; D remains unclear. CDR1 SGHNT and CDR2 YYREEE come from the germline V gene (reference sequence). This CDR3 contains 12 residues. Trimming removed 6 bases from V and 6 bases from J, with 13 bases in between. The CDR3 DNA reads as TGTGCCAGCATCTCCCCCGGTGGCGAGCAGTACTTC. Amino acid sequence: CASISPGGEQYF.

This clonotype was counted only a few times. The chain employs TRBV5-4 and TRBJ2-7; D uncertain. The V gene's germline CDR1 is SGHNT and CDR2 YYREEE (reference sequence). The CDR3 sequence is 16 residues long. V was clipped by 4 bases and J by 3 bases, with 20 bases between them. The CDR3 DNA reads TGTGCCAGCAGCCCGTTTTCACAGACGAGCAACTACGAGCAGTACTTC. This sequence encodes CASSPFSQTSNYEQYF.

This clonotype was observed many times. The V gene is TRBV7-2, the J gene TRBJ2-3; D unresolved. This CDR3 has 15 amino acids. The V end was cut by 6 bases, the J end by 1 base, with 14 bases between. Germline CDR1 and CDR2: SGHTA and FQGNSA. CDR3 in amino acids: CASSQPRVRTDTQYF. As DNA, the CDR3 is TGTGCCAGCAGTCAACCCCGGGTCCGCACAGATACGCAGTATTTT.

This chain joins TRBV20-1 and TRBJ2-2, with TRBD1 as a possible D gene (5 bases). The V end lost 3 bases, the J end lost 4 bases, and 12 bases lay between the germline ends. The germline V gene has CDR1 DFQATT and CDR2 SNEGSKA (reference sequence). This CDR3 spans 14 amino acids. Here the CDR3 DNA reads TGCAGTGCTAGGGTAGGGGTCGGCACCGGGGAGCTGTTTTTT. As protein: CSARVGVGTGELFF.

The DNA of the CDR3 is TGTGCCTGGAGTCAGGGGACAGGGGATGAAAAACTGTTTTTT. Its translation is CAWSQGTGDEKLFF. The chain joins TRBV30 to TRBJ1-4; 10 bases agree with TRBD1. Germline CDR1 is GTSNPN and CDR2 is SVGIG (reference sequence). The trim removed 2 bases at V and 6 bases at J, leaving 3 bases unmatched. This CDR3 contains 14 residues. Looking up the rest from reference TRBV30 and TRBJ1-4 gives the full variable domain: SQTIHQWPATLVQPVGSPLSLECTVEGTSNPNLYWYRQAAGRGLQLLFYSVGIGQISSEVPQNLSASRPQDRQFILSSKKLLLSDSGFYLCAWSQGTGDEKLFFGSGTQLSVL.

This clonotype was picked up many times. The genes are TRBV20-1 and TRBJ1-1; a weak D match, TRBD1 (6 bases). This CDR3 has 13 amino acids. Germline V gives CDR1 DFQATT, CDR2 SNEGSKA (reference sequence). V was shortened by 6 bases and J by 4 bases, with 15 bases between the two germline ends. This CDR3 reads CSAIQGWTTEAFF. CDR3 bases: TGCAGTGCAATACAGGGATGGACCACTGAAGCTTTCTTT.

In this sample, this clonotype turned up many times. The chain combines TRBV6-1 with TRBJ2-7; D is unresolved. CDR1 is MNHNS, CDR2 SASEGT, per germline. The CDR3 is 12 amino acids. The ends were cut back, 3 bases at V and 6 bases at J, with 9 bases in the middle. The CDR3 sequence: CASSDSPGEQYF. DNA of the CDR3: TGTGCCAGCAGTGATTCCCCGGGCGAGCAGTACTTC.

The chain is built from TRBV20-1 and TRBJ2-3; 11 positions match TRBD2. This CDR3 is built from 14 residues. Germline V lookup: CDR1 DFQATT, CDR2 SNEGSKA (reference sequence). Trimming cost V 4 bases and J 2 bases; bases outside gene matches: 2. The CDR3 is CSAISGRATDTQYF. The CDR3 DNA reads TGCAGTGCTATTAGCGGGAGGGCCACAGATACGCAGTATTTT.

CDR3 residues: CASSPRVAGGKNNEQFF. The CDR3 DNA reads as TGTGCCAGCAGTCCCCGGGTAGCGGGAGGGAAAAACAATGAGCAGTTCTTC. This chain connects TRBV27 to TRBJ2-1, with 11 bases aligning to TRBD2. The V and J ends lost 5 bases and 5 bases, in that order; junction bases with no gene match: 11. Germline CDR1 and CDR2: MNHEY and SMNVEV (reference sequence). The CDR3 sequence is 17 residues long.

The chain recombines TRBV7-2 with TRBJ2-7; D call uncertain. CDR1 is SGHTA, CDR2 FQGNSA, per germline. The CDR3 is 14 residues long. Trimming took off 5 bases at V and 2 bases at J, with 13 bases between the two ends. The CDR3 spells CASSLLRSPYEQYF. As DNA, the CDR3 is TGTGCCAGCAGCCTACTCAGAAGCCCCTACGAGCAGTACTTC.

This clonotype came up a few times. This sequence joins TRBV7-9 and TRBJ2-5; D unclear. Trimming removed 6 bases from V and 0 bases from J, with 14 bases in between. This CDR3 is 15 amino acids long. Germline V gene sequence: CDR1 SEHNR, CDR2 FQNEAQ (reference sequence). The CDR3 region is CASSPGLTYQETQYF. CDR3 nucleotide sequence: TGTGCCAGCAGTCCCGGGCTGACGTACCAAGAGACCCAGTACTTC.

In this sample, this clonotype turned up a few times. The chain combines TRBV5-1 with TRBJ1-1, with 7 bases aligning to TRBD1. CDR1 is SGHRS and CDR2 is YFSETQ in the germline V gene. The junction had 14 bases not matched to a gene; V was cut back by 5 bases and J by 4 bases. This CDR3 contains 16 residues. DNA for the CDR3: TGCGCCAGCAGTTATCGGACAGGAACGGCGGTCACTGAAGCTTTCTTT. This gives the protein CASSYRTGTAVTEAFF. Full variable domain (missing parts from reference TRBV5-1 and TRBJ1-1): KAGVTQTPRYLIKTRGQQVTLSCSPISGHRSVSWYQQTPGQGLQFLFEYFSETQRNKGNFPGRFSGRQFSNSRSEMNVSTLELGDSALYLCASSYRTGTAVTEAFFGQGTRLTVV.

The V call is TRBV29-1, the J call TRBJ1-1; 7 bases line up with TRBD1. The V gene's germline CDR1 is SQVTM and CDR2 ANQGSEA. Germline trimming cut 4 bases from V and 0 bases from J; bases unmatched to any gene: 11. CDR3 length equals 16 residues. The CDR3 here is CSVADPRGAMNTEAFF. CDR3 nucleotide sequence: TGCAGCGTTGCCGATCCCAGGGGGGCGATGAACACTGAAGCTTTCTTT.

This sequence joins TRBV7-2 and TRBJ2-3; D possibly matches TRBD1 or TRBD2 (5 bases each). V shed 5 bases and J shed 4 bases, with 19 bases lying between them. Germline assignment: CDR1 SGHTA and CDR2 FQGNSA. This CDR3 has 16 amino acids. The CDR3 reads CASSLGLPGTSDTQYF. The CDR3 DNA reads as TGTGCCAGCAGCCTCGGACTCCCTGGGACCTCAGATACGCAGTATTTT. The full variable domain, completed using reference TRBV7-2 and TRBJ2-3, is GAGVSQSPSNKVTEKGKDVELRCDPISGHTALYWYRQSLGQGLEFLIYFQGNSAPDKSGLPSDRFSAERTGGSVSTLTIQRTQQEDSAVYLCASSLGLPGTSDTQYFGPGTRLTVL.

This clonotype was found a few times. CDR3 sequence reads: CASSGGQGAWTEAFF. CDR3 coding DNA: TGTGCCAGCAGTGGCGGACAGGGGGCTTGGACTGAAGCTTTCTTT. V usage is TRBV12-3 or TRBV12-4 and J usage is TRBJ1-1; 11 positions agree with TRBD1. Unmatched junction bases numbered 7, after V lost 5 bases and J lost 5 bases. This CDR3 is 15 amino acids long.

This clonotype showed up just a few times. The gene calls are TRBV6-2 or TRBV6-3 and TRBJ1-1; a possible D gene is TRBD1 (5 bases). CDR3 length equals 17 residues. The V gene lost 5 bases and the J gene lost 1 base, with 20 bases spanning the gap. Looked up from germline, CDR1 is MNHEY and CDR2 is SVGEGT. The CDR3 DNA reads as TGTGCCAGCAGTCCTTTAAAAGTCAGGGCCGAGAACACTGAAGCTTTCTTT. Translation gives CASSPLKVRAENTEAFF.

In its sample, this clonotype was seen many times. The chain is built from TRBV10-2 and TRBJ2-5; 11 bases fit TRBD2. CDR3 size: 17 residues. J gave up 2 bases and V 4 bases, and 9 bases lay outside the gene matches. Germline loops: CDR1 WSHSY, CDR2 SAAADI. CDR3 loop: CASSGVAGGRLQETQYF. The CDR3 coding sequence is TGCGCCAGCAGTGGGGTAGCGGGAGGGAGGCTTCAAGAGACCCAGTACTTC.

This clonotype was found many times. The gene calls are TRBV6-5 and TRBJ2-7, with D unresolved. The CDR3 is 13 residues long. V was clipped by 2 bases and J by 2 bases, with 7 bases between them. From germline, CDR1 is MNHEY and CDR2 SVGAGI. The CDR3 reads CASSYTETYEQYF. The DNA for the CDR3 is TGTGCCAGCAGTTACACCGAGACCTACGAGCAGTACTTC.

Here the CDR3 reads CASSFNRNTIYF. CDR3 in DNA: TGTGCCAGCAGCTTCAACAGAAACACCATATATTTT. This rearrangement joins TRBV7-9 to TRBJ1-3; D call uncertain. V dropped 3 bases and J dropped 5 bases, with 5 bases sitting between them. This CDR3 region has 12 residues. CDR1 is SEHNR and CDR2 is FQNEAQ in the germline V gene (reference sequence).

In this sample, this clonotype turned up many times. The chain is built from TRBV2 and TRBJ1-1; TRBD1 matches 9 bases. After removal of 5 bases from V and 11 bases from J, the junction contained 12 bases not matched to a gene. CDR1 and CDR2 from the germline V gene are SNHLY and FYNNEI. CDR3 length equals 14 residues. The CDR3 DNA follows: TGTGCCAGCAGTTCGGGACAGGGCCTGTCATGGGCTTTCTTT. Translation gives CASSSGQGLSWAFF.